The clone carrying this T cell receptor beta chain was detected only once. Its antigen is still unknown. This sample is drawn from a study of blood T cells in healthy people across ages. In the study overall: About one barcoded beta molecule per two T cells was captured by template switching.

The V end lost 10 bases, the J end lost 3 bases, and 19 bases lay between the germline ends. CDR1 is WSHSY and CDR2 is SAAADI in the germline V gene. The CDR3 totals 15 residues. The second PCR ran roughly 7 to 12 cycles with a sample-barcoded 5' primer and J-beta primers. TCRdb re-analysed the 5' RACE reads in MiXCR, keeping a single row per CDR3 protein. The sample shows around 1,100,000 distinct CDR3 sequences, roughly two fifths of them seen only once. General observations from the study: Correlation between TCR beta diversity and naive T cell percentage was strong. With donor CMV status unknown, expanded clonotype changes were possibly confounded. Estimates of diversity drawn from one million T cells were considered underestimates.

The source is a man between 18 and 29 years old in good health. The chain carries TRBV10-2 and TRBJ2-1; unclear D gene. Sequencing was done on a sample of blood. The CDR3 here is CATTDLQSHYNEQFF. For the CDR3, the DNA is TGCGCCACCACCGACCTGCAGTCCCACTACAATGAGCAGTTCTTC.